A selection of T cell receptor beta chains follows, all from one sample in a study of T cell responses to AZD1222 COVID-19 vaccine. The repertoire was sequenced with immunoSEQ multiplex PCR; TCRdb's copy has only in-frame clones and lacks some. The table shows 150,000 to 200,000 clones, with about 92% occurring only once. The sequenced sample was peripheral blood, obtained 28 days after the second AZD1222 dose. These receptors were collected from an adult who received the AZD1222 COVID-19 vaccine. Both conserved end residues are trimmed from each CDR3. D genes are given only for firm matches.

d_call	j_call	cdr3_length	v_call	cdr3_aa
-	TRBJ1-1	12	TRBV7-9	ASSLGVRNTEAF
-	TRBJ2-7	15	TRBV11-2	ASSFQGASVVPTEQY
-	TRBJ1-1	17	TRBV15	ATSRDSILRTFMNTEAF
-	TRBJ2-7	12	TRBV5-4	ASSLVGPTYEQY
TRBD2	TRBJ2-2	13	TRBV10-1	AILTSGRLIRELF
-	TRBJ2-2	10	TRBV11-3	ASSLSTGELF
-	TRBJ2-2	11	TRBV11-2	ASSLGGAGELF
-	TRBJ1-3	12	TRBV3-1/TRBV3-2	ASSRESSGNTIY
-	TRBJ2-3	11	TRBV2	ASSPGGTDTQY
TRBD1	TRBJ1-2	16	TRBV6-2/TRBV6-3	ASSSFRDRAQGRLGYT
-	TRBJ1-1	10	TRBV6-5	ASIALNTEAF
TRBD1	TRBJ1-6	13	TRBV19	ASTRDSLYNSPLH
TRBD1	TRBJ1-2	13	TRBV2	ASTGDRGQHYGYT
-	TRBJ1-4	17	TRBV21-1	ASSKRGPGTGVVGEKLF
TRBD1	TRBJ2-7	14	TRBV28	ASSFRDSLGIYEQY
TRBD1	TRBJ2-7	16	TRBV10-2	ASSESTWGRGSPEEQY
-	TRBJ1-1	10	TRBV20-1	SASRPDAEAF
-	TRBJ2-1	13	TRBV4-3	ASSETGSSYNEQF
-	TRBJ2-1	15	TRBV27	ASKPAFAAIIANEQF
-	TRBJ2-5	14	TRBV2	ASSDPTDRKGETQY